Below, 22 T cell receptor beta chains from the same sample are listed, as sequenced in a study of shared clonotypes between healthy human individuals. Method: immunoSEQ multiplex PCR; TCRdb's copy keeps in-frame clones and lacks some. The data show about 1 million clones, with around 82% seen just once and approximately 0.52% held by the top ten. The sequencing input was memory CD4+ T cells from PBMCs. Subset noted: CD45RA-negative fraction. The source of these receptors is a man between 18 and 35 years old in good health. Some clones in this sample may be carry-over from other donors' samples.

This clone was seen at least ten times. This chain links TRBV7-8 with TRBJ2-4; no clear D. Germline V CDR1 and CDR2: SGHVS, FQNEAQ. The ends were cut back, 6 bases at V and 5 bases at J, with 11 bases in the middle. This CDR3 spans 13 amino acids. As DNA, the CDR3 is TGTGCCAGCAGTCCCGGAAACGAAAACATTCAGTACTTC. The encoded protein is CASSPGNENIQYF. Combining the CDR3 with reference TRBV7-8 and TRBJ2-4 gives the whole variable domain GAGVSQSPRYKVAKRGQDVALRCDPISGHVSLFWYQQALGQGPEFLTYFQNEAQLDKSGLPSDRFFAERPEGSVSTLKIQRTQQEDSAVYLCASSPGNENIQYFGAGTRLSVL.

This chain joins TRBV11-3 and TRBJ2-5; a possible D gene is TRBD1 (5 bases). The J call could be wrong; TRBJ2-7 is a better fit for the DNA end. Germline CDR1 reads SGHNT; CDR2 reads YENEEA. This CDR3 has 13 residues. The CDR3 protein is CASSLGQLYEQYF. The CDR3 DNA reads as TGTGCCAGCAGCTTAGGACAGTTGTACGAGCAGTACTTC.

The V and J genes are TRBV5-5 and TRBJ2-2, with a weak D call TRBD1 (6 bases). The CDR3 has 17 amino acids. In germline, CDR1 is SGHKS, CDR2 YYEKEE (reference sequence). V lost 4 bases to trimming and J lost 2 bases, with 18 bases between them. CDR3 DNA: TGTGCCAGCAGCCCTTTTCCGGACAGAACTAACACCGGGGAGCTGTTTTTT. This sequence encodes CASSPFPDRTNTGELFF.

The V and J genes are TRBV6-1 and TRBJ2-3; no clear D gene. Trimming took 7 bases from V and 1 from J, leaving 6 bases between them. Germline CDR1 and CDR2: MNHNS and SASEGT. This CDR3 region has 12 residues. CDR3 nucleotides: TGTGCCAGCACTCCACGCACAGATACGCAGTATTTT. Translating it yields CASTPRTDTQYF.

This chain joins TRBV6-1 and TRBJ2-7; D not resolved. Germline CDR1 and CDR2: MNHNS and SASEGT. This CDR3 spans 14 amino acids. The V gene lost 1 base and the J gene lost 0 bases, with 7 bases spanning the gap. The CDR3 protein is CASSEGQLSYEQYF. CDR3 bases: TGTGCCAGCAGTGAAGGCCAGCTCTCCTACGAGCAGTACTTC.

This clone was counted only a few times. The genes are TRBV27 and TRBJ1-2; no reliable D call. The ends were cut back, 7 bases at V and 8 bases at J, with 20 bases in the middle. Germline V gene lookup returns CDR1 MNHEY and CDR2 SMNVEV (reference sequence). The CDR3 is made up of 14 amino acids. The CDR3 sequence is CASICTRGGPGYTF. CDR3 nucleotides: TGTGCCAGCATCTGTACCCGGGGAGGGCCAGGCTACACCTTC.

The genes are TRBV18 and TRBJ2-7; TRBD2 agrees at 10 bases. CDR1 is KGHSH and CDR2 is LQKENI in the germline V gene. V trimming: 5 bases; J trimming: 2 bases; junction bases outside the gene matches: 3. The CDR3 has 14 amino acids. For the CDR3, the DNA is TGTGCCAGCTCAACGCTAGCGGGAGCCTACGAGCAGTACTTC. This encodes CASSTLAGAYEQYF.

This chain connects TRBV9 to TRBJ2-5; a weak D match, TRBD2 (6 bases). The germline V and J ends were trimmed by 0 bases and 2 bases, with 11 bases remaining between them. CDR3 size: 15 residues. CDR1 is SGDLS and CDR2 is YYNGEE in the germline V gene. CDR3 bases: TGTGCCAGCAGCGTAGCGGGGACTGTTCAAGAGACCCAGTACTTC. Encoded protein: CASSVAGTVQETQYF.

The CDR3 DNA reads as TGTGCCAGCAGCTTGAGGGACATCTCGGAGCAGTTCTTC. This sequence encodes CASSLRDISEQFF. V gene TRBV7-9 combines with J gene TRBJ2-1; TRBD1 might be the D (6 bases). Germline assignment: CDR1 SEHNR and CDR2 FQNEAQ (reference sequence). The CDR3 has 13 residues. V lost 3 bases and J 10 bases, leaving 13 bases between the germline ends.

The chain employs TRBV11-1 and TRBJ2-2, with 10 bases lining up with TRBD2. CDR1 and CDR2 (germline): SGHAT, FQDESV (reference sequence). The CDR3 is 16 residues long. The ends lost 5 bases at V and 2 bases at J; junction bases unmatched: 5. The CDR3 region is CASSPGLAFNTGELFF. The CDR3 DNA reads TGTGCCAGCAGCCCGGGACTAGCGTTCAACACCGGGGAGCTGTTTTTT. The full variable domain, completed using reference TRBV11-1 and TRBJ2-2, is EAEVAQSPRYKITEKSQAVAFWCDPISGHATLYWYRQILGQGPELLVQFQDESVVDDSQLPKDRFSAERLKGVDSTLKIQPAELGDSAMYLCASSPGLAFNTGELFFGEGSRLTVL.

The count of this clone is one. This chain links TRBV19 with TRBJ2-7, with 8 bases lining up with TRBD1. V lost 3 bases to trimming and J lost 3 bases; unmatched junction nucleotides: 7. Germline lookup yields CDR1 LNHDA and CDR2 SQIVND (reference sequence). The CDR3 contains 15 residues. The CDR3 nucleotides are TGTGCCAGTAGTATCAGGGGGCGCATTTACTACGAGCAGTACTTC. Protein: CASSIRGRIYYEQYF.

This clone was seen only once. This sequence may be a read error, since a much larger clone differs from it by one base. The same CDR3 is also encoded by other DNA sequences in this sample. V gene TRBV5-1 combines with J gene TRBJ2-6; D is unresolved. This CDR3 contains 15 residues. CDR1 is SGHRS and CDR2 is YFSETQ in the germline V gene. The V gene lost 3 bases and the J gene lost 1 base, with 8 bases spanning the gap. The CDR3 DNA sequence: TGCGCCAGCAGCTCAGCAGGTTCTGGGGCCAACGTCCTGACTTTC. It translates to CASSSAGSGANVLTF.

The V and J genes are TRBV2 and TRBJ1-3; D perhaps matches TRBD1 (5 bases). The V end lost 6 bases, the J end lost 7 bases, and 19 bases lay between the germline ends. CDR1 is SNHLY and CDR2 is FYNNEI in the germline V gene. CDR3 length: 15 residues. As DNA, the CDR3 is TGTGCCAGCAGCTCTCATGGGACGGGGGGGAACACCATATATTTT. Translating it yields CASSSHGTGGNTIYF.

On this clone itself: The same CDR3 also results from other DNA sequences found in this sample. The chain employs TRBV6-1 and TRBJ2-2; no definite D call. Trimming cost V 8 bases and J 1 base, with 11 bases left between them. The germline V gene encodes CDR1 MNHNS and CDR2 SASEGT. The CDR3 is 14 residues long. DNA of the CDR3: TGTGCCAGCTCCGTCGACCGGAACACCGGGGAGCTGTTTTTT. Translation gives CASSVDRNTGELFF.

J is TRBJ1-1 and V is TRBV14; no clear D gene. Looked up from germline, CDR1 is SGHDN and CDR2 is FVKESK. The CDR3 contains 15 residues. Trimming pared 2 bases from V and 0 bases from J, leaving 10 bases between. CDR3 DNA sequence: TGTGCCAGCAGCCAAAAGTGGGCGGTGAACACTGAAGCTTTCTTT. It encodes CASSQKWAVNTEAFF.

The V gene is TRBV12-5, the J gene TRBJ1-2; 7 bases are shared with TRBD1. The CDR3 is made up of 15 amino acids. V dropped 1 base and J dropped 4; count of bases not matched to a gene: 6. CDR1 is LGHNT, CDR2 FRNRAP, per germline. The CDR3 reads CASGLGTGHLYGYTF. The CDR3 DNA is TGTGCTAGTGGTTTGGGGACAGGACATCTCTATGGCTACACCTTC.

On this clone itself: The sample holds other DNA sequences that translate to the same CDR3. The V and J genes are TRBV7-9 and TRBJ1-2, with D unresolved. CDR3 length: 12 amino acids. The germline V gene has CDR1 SEHNR and CDR2 FQNEAQ (reference sequence). V was clipped by 1 base and J by 4 bases, with 4 bases between them. This chain's CDR3 is CASSLEGYGYTF. CDR3 nucleotide sequence: TGTGCCAGCAGCTTAGAGGGCTATGGCTACACCTTC.

This clone was counted a few times. V usage is TRBV7-3 and J usage is TRBJ1-1, with D hard to call. The V and J ends lost 4 bases and 5 bases respectively, with 11 bases between them. Germline CDR1 SGHTA, CDR2 FQGTGA. This CDR3 comprises 13 residues. The DNA for the CDR3 is TGTGCCAGCAGCTCTGATCCGGGGACTGAAGCTTTCTTT. Translating it yields CASSSDPGTEAFF.

This clone was counted between two and nine times. This sequence joins TRBV5-6 and TRBJ1-1; the match to TRBD1 covers 11 bases. Germline lookup yields CDR1 SGHDT and CDR2 YYEEEE. After removal of 4 bases from V and 5 bases from J, the junction contained 4 bases not matched to a gene. The CDR3 extends over 14 amino acids. CDR3: CASSGDRGVTEAFF. For the CDR3, the DNA is TGTGCCAGCAGCGGGGACAGGGGGGTGACTGAAGCTTTCTTT. Filled out from reference TRBV5-6 and TRBJ1-1, the complete variable domain reads DAGVTQSPTHLIKTRGQQVTLRCSPKSGHDTVSWYQQALGQGPQFIFQYYEEEERQRGNFPDRFSGHQFPNYSSELNVNALLLGDSALYLCASSGDRGVTEAFFGQGTRLTVV.

Comment on this clone: A much larger clonotype is one base distant, so this may be a read error. V usage is TRBV19 and J usage is TRBJ1-3; D is undetermined. This CDR3 region has 14 residues. CDR1 LNHDA and CDR2 SQIVND come from the germline V gene (reference sequence). The CDR3 bases are TGTGCCAGTATTGGCATCGGCTCTGGAAACATCATATATTTT. This codes for CASIGIGSGNIIYF. Full variable domain (remainder filled in from reference TRBV19 and TRBJ1-3): DGGITQSPKYLFRKEGQNVTLSCEQNLNHDAMYWYRQDPGQGLRLIYYSQIVNDFQKGDIAEGYSVSREKKESFPLTVTSAQKNPTAFYLCASIGIGSGNIIYFGEGSWLTVV.

The gene calls are TRBV15 and TRBJ2-3; 8 bases match TRBD2. CDR3 length: 11 residues. V was clipped by 10 bases and J by 5 bases; unmatched bases: 2. Looked up from germline, CDR1 is LNHNV and CDR2 is YYDKDF (reference sequence). The CDR3: CAILAGDTQYF. CDR3 DNA sequence: TGTGCCATTCTAGCGGGAGATACGCAGTATTTT.

This rearrangement joins TRBV28 to TRBJ2-7; D not resolved. Germline V lookup: CDR1 MDHEN, CDR2 SYDVKM. The germline V and J ends were trimmed by 6 bases and 4 bases, with 16 bases remaining between them. The CDR3 is made up of 14 amino acids. The CDR3 sequence is CASSYTTVTYEQYF. CDR3 sequence (DNA): TGTGCCAGCAGCTACACTACCGTGACTTACGAGCAGTACTTC.